Listed here is a single T cell receptor beta chain. Its antigen remains unknown. This entry comes from a study of cytomegalovirus exposure and HLA in healthy donors. Sequencing used immunoSEQ multiplex PCR; TCRdb keeps in-frame clones, though not all of them. The data contain around 49,000 clones, roughly nine tenths of them singletons. While the first cohort had 600 to 800 subjects, the donors belonged to the separate validation cohort of more than 95 subjects. General study points: Investigators reported some 150 TCR beta chains as tied to cytomegalovirus.

Germline V CDR1 and CDR2: MDHEN, SYDVKM. This CDR3 spans 14 amino acids. Trimming removed 3 bases from V and 1 base from J, with 9 bases in between. This TCR came from a man between 18 and 29 years old in good health and CMV-seronegative. The chain uses TRBV28 and TRBJ1-1; perhaps TRBD1 as D (6 bases). Material: PBMCs. The CDR3 DNA follows: TGTGCCAGCAGTTTTACAGGGACGAACACTGAAGCTTTCTTT. Translation: CASSFTGTNTEAFF.